This T cell receptor (beta chain) was recorded in a study of blood T cell repertoires in COVID-19. Study as a whole: Sites across the United States, Italy and Spain contributed samples from acute and convalescent COVID-19. Sample material is recorded as cDNA or gDNA derived from T cells, B-cell-depleted T cells, or PBMCs.

The CDR3 has 17 residues. Germline assignment: CDR1 MGHRA and CDR2 YSYEKL. V shed 1 base and J 8 bases; nucleotides not matched to a gene: 14. In the study's own analysis: Estimated nucleated cell counts came from reference gene primer amplification. Profiled with immunoSEQ multiplex PCR; TCRdb holds only in-frame clones, not every one. That table furnishes V, J and clone size, whereas the DNA furnished D and trimming. There are more than 95,000 clones in the sample; roughly 87% occur only once, and roughly 15% lies in the top ten. What was sequenced was peripheral blood. This chain joins TRBV4-1 and TRBJ2-1, with TRBD2 matching over 7 bases. This TCR derives from a woman older than 75 in a cohort sampled during active COVID-19. The CDR3: CASSQGGGEPWEDEQFF. DNA for the CDR3: TGCGCCAGCAGCCAAGGTGGGGGGGAACCATGGGAGGATGAGCAGTTCTTC.